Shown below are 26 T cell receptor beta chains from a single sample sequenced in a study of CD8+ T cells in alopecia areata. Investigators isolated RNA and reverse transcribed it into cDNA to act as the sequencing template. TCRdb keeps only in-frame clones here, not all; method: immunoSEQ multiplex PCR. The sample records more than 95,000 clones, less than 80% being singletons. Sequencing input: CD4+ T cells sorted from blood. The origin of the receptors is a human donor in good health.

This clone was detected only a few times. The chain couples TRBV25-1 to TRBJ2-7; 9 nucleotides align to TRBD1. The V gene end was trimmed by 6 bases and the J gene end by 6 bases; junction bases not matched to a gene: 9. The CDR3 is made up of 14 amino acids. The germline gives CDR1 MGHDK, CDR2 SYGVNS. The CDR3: CASSRTGDPSEQYF. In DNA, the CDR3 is TGTGCCAGCAGCCGGACAGGGGATCCCTCCGAGCAGTACTTC.

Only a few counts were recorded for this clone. The CDR3 loop is CSVVGASNYGYTF. CDR3 in DNA: TGCAGCGTTGTTGGGGCAAGTAACTATGGCTACACCTTC. The chain recombines TRBV29-1 with TRBJ1-2; tentative D call: TRBD1 (5 bases). Trimming removed 4 bases at V and 1 base at J, with 10 bases between. The germline CDR1 and CDR2 sequences are SQVTM and ANQGSEA. The CDR3 contains 13 residues.

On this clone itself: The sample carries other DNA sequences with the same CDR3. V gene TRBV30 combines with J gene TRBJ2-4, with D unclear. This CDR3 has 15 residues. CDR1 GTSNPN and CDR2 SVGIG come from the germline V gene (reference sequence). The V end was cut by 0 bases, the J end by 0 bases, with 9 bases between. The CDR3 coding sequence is TGTGCCTGGAGTGTTGGGCAAACAGCCAAAAACATTCAGTACTTC. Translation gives CAWSVGQTAKNIQYF.

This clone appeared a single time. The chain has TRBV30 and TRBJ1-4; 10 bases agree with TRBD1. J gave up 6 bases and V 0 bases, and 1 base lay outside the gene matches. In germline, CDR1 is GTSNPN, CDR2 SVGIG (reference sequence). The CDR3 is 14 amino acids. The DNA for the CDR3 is TGTGCCTGGAGTGTAGGGACAGGGGATGAAAAACTGTTTTTT. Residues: CAWSVGTGDEKLFF.

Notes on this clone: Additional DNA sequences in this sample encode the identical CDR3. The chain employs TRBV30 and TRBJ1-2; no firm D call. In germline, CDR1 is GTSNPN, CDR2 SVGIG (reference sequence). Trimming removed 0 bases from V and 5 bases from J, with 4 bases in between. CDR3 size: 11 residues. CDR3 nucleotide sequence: TGTGCCTGGAGTGTAGGGTATGGCTACACCTTC. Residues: CAWSVGYGYTF.

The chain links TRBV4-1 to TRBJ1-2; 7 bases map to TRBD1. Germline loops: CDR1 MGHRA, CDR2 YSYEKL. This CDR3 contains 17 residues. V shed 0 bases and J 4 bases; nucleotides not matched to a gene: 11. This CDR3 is CASSQDEGATTLYGYTF. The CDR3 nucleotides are TGCGCCAGCAGCCAAGATGAGGGGGCCACGACCCTCTATGGCTACACCTTC.

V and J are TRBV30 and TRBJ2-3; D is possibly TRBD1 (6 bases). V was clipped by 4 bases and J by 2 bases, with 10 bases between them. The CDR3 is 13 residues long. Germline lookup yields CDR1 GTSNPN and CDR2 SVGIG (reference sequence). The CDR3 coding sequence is TGTGCCTGGACGGACAGATTCACAGATACGCAGTATTTT. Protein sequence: CAWTDRFTDTQYF. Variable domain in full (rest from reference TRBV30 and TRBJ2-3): SQTIHQWPATLVQPVGSPLSLECTVEGTSNPNLYWYRQAAGRGLQLLFYSVGIGQISSEVPQNLSASRPQDRQFILSSKKLLLSDSGFYLCAWTDRFTDTQYFGPGTRLTVL.

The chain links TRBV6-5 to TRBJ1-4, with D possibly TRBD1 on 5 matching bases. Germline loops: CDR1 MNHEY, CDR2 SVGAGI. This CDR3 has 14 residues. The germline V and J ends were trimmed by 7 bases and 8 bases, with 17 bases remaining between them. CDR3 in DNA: TGTGCCAGCAAGGGAGGCACCGGGGGGGAAAAACTGTTTTTT. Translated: CASKGGTGGEKLFF.

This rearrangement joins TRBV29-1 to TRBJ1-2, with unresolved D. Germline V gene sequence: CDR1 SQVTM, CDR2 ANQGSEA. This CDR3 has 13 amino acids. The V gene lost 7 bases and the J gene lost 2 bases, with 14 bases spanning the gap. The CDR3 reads CSEYSMENYGYTF. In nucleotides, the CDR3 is TGCAGCGAATATTCGATGGAAAACTATGGCTACACCTTC.

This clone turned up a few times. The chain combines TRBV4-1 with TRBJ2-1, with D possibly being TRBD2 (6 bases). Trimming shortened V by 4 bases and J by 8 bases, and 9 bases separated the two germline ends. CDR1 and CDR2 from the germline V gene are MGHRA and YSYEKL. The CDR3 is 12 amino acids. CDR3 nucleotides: TGCGCCAGCAGCCGCCCGGGGGATGAGCAGTTCTTC. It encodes CASSRPGDEQFF.

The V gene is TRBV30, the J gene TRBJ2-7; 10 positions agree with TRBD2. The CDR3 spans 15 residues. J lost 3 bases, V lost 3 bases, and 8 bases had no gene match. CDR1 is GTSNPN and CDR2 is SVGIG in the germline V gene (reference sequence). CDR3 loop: CAWSARTSGDYEQYF. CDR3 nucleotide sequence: TGTGCCTGGAGCGCCCGAACTAGCGGGGACTACGAGCAGTACTTC.

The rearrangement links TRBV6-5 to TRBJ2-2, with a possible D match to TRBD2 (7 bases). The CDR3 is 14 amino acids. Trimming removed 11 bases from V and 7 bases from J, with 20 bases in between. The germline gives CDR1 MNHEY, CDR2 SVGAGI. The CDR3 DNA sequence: TGTGCCGCGGGGGCGATGACAGCTCGCGGGGAGCTGTTTTTT. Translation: CAAGAMTARGELFF.

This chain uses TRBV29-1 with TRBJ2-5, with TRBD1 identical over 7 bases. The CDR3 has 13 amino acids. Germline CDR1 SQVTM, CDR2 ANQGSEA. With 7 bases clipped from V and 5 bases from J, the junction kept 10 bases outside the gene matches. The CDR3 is CSGLRQGMETQYF. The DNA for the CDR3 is TGCAGCGGGTTGAGACAGGGTATGGAGACCCAGTACTTC.

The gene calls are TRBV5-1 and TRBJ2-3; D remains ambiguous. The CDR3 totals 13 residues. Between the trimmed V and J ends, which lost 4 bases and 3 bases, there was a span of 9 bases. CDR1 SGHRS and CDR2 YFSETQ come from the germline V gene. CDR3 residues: CASSVQETDTQYF. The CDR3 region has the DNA TGCGCCAGCAGCGTCCAGGAGACAGATACGCAGTATTTT.

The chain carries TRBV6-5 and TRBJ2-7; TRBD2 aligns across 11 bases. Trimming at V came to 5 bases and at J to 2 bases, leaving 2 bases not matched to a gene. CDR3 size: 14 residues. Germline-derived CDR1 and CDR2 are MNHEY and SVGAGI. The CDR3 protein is CASSRTSGPYEQYF. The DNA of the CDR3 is TGTGCCAGCAGTAGGACTAGCGGGCCCTACGAGCAGTACTTC.

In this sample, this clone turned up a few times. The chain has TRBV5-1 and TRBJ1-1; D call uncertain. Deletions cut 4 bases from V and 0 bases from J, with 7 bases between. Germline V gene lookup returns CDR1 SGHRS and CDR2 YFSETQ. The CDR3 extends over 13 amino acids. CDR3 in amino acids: CASSQEMNTEAFF. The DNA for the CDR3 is TGCGCCAGCAGCCAGGAGATGAACACTGAAGCTTTCTTT.

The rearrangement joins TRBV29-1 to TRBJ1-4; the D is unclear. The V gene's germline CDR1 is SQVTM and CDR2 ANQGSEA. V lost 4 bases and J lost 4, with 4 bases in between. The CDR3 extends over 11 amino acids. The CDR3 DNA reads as TGCAGCGTTGGGGATAATGAAAAACTGTTTTTT. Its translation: CSVGDNEKLFF. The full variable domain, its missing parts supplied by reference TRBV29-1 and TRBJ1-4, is SAVISQKPSRDICQRGTSLTIQCQVDSQVTMMFWYRQQPGQSLTLIATANQGSEATYESGFVIDKFPISRPNLTFSTLTVSNMSPEDSSIYLCSVGDNEKLFFGSGTQLSVL.

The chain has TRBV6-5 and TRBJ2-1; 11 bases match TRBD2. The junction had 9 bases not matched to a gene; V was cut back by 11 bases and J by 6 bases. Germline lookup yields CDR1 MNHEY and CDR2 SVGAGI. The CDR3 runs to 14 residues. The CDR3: CAPLSGGARNEQFF. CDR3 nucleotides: TGTGCCCCTCTTAGCGGGGGGGCCCGCAATGAGCAGTTCTTC.

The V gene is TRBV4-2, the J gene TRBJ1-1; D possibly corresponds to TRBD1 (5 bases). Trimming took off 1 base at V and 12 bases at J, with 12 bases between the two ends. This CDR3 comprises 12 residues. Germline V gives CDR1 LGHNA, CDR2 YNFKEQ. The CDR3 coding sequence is TGTGCCAGCAGCCAAGGACAGAGGGCACCTTTCTTT. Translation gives CASSQGQRAPFF.

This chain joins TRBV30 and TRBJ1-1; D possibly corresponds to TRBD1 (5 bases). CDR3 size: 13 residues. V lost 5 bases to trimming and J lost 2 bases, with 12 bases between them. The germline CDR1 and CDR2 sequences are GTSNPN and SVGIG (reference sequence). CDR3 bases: TGTGCCTGGGATAGACAGAGCAACACTGAAGCTTTCTTT. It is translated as CAWDRQSNTEAFF.

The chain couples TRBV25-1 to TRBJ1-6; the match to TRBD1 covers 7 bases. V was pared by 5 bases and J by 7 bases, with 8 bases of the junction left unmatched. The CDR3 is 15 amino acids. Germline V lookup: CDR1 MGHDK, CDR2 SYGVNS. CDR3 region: CASSSGQSVNSPLHF. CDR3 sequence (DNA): TGTGCCAGCAGTTCGGGACAGAGCGTGAATTCACCCCTCCACTTT.

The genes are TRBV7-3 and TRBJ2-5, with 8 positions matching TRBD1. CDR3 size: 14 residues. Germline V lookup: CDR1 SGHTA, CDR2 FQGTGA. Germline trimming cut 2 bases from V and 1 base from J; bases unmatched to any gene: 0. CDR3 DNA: TGTGCCAGCAGCTTAGGGACAGGCCAAGAGACCCAGTACTTC. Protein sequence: CASSLGTGQETQYF.

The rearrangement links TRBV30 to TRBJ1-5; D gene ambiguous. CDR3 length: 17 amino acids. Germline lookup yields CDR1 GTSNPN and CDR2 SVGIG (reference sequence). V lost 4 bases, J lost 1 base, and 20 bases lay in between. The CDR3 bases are TGTGCCTGGATCACGGCCCGGAGGGAGGAGAGCAATCAGCCCCAGCATTTT. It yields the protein CAWITARREESNQPQHF. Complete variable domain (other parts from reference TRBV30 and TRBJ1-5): SQTIHQWPATLVQPVGSPLSLECTVEGTSNPNLYWYRQAAGRGLQLLFYSVGIGQISSEVPQNLSASRPQDRQFILSSKKLLLSDSGFYLCAWITARREESNQPQHFGDGTRLSIL.

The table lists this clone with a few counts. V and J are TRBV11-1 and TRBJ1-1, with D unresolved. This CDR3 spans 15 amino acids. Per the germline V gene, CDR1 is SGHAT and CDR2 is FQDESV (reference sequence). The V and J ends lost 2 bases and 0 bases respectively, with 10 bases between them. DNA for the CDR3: TGTGCCAGCAGCTTACAGTTAGGCCTGAACACTGAAGCTTTCTTT. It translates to CASSLQLGLNTEAFF.

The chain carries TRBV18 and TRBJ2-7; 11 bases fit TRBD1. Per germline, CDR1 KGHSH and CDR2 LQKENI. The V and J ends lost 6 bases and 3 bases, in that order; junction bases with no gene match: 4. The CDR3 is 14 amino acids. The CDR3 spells CASSPGTGGYEQYF. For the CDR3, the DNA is TGTGCCAGCTCCCCCGGGACAGGGGGCTACGAGCAGTACTTC. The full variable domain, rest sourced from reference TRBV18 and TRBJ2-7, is NAGVMQNPRHLVRRRGQEARLRCSPMKGHSHVYWYRQLPEEGLKFMVYLQKENIIDESGMPKERFSAEFPKEGPSILRIQQVVRGDSAAYFCASSPGTGGYEQYFGPGTRLTVT.

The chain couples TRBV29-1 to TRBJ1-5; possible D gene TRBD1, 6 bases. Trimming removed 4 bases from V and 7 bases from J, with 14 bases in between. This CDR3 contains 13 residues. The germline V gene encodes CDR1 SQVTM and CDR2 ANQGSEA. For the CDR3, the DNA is TGCAGCGTTGCGGAGGGGGTAGGCCAGCCCCAGCATTTT. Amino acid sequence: CSVAEGVGQPQHF.